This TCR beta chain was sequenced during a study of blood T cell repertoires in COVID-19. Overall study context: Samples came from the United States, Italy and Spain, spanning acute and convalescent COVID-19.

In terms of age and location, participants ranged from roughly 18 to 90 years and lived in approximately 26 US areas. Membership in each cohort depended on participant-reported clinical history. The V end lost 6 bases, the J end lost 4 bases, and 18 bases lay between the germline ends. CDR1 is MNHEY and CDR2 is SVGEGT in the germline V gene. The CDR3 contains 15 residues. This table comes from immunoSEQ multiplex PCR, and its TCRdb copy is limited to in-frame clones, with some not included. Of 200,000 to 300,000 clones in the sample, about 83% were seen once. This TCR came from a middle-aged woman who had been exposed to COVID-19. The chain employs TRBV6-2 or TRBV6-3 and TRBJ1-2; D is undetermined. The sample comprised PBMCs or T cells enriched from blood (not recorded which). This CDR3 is CASSNQVGSSYGYTF. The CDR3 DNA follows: TGTGCCAGCAGCAACCAGGTCGGTTCCTCCTATGGCTACACCTTC.